Listed below are T cell receptor beta chains from one sample, sequenced in a study of cytomegalovirus exposure and HLA in healthy donors. Profiled with immunoSEQ multiplex PCR; TCRdb holds only in-frame clones, not every one. The table records tens of thousands of clones, roughly 94% of them present only once. The sample comprised PBMCs. Receptors originate from a woman younger than 35 in good health and CMV-seronegative. Both conserved end residues are part of each CDR3. Fields, in order: V gene, D gene, J gene, clone size, CDR3 DNA, CDR3 protein. A D gene is named only where the DNA matches it firmly. Part of the rows lack a size; the others show once, few, many or a class for expanded clones.

v_gene: TRBV10-3
d_gene: TRBD1
j_gene: TRBJ1-2
abundance: NA
CDR3nt: TGTGCCATCAGTGGACAGGGGGCCCATGGCTACACCTTC
CDR3aa: CAISGQGAHGYTF

v_gene: TRBV19
d_gene: NA
j_gene: TRBJ2-1
abundance: once
CDR3nt: TGTGCCAGTAGTAATGGCCTCAGCTCCTACAATGAGCAGTTCTTC
CDR3aa: CASSNGLSSYNEQFF

v_gene: TRBV27
d_gene: TRBD1
j_gene: TRBJ2-7
abundance: NA
CDR3nt: TGTGCCAGCAGTTTAGCCCACGGGACAGGGTTCAAGCAGTACTTC
CDR3aa: CASSLAHGTGFKQYF

v_gene: TRBV7-2
d_gene: TRBD1
j_gene: TRBJ2-1
abundance: NA
CDR3nt: TGTGCCAGCAGCTCGGACAGGGGAAATGAGCAGTTCTTC
CDR3aa: CASSSDRGNEQFF

v_gene: TRBV19
d_gene: TRBD1
j_gene: TRBJ1-2
abundance: NA
CDR3nt: TGTGCCAGTAATCTGGGGACAGAAAAAAACTATGGCTACACCTTC
CDR3aa: CASNLGTEKNYGYTF

v_gene: TRBV28
d_gene: NA
j_gene: TRBJ1-4
abundance: NA
CDR3nt: TGTGCCAGCAGGCCTTCTACAGGGATCCCCTCAACTAATGAAAAACTGTTTTTT
CDR3aa: CASRPSTGIPSTNEKLFF

v_gene: TRBV4-1
d_gene: TRBD2
j_gene: TRBJ2-5
abundance: NA
CDR3nt: TGCGCCAGCAGCCAATTAGGACTAGCGGGGGATGAGACCCAGTACTTC
CDR3aa: CASSQLGLAGDETQYF

v_gene: TRBV27
d_gene: TRBD2
j_gene: TRBJ2-7
abundance: NA
CDR3nt: TGTGCCAGCAGTGCCCTCTGGGGGGGAAATAACTACGAGCAGTACTTC
CDR3aa: CASSALWGGNNYEQYF

v_gene: TRBV7-9
d_gene: NA
j_gene: TRBJ2-5
abundance: once
CDR3nt: TGTGCCAGCAGCTTACCAGTACCGGAGACCCAGTACTTC
CDR3aa: CASSLPVPETQYF

v_gene: TRBV5-1
d_gene: TRBD1
j_gene: TRBJ1-3
abundance: NA
CDR3nt: TGCGCCAGCAGCGCTGACAGGGGTTCGGGAAACACCATATATTTT
CDR3aa: CASSADRGSGNTIYF

v_gene: TRBV30
d_gene: NA
j_gene: TRBJ2-3
abundance: NA
CDR3nt: TGTGCCTGGAGGAACAGGGCAACAGATACGCAGTATTTT
CDR3aa: CAWRNRATDTQYF

v_gene: TRBV6-1
d_gene: NA
j_gene: TRBJ1-4
abundance: NA
CDR3nt: TGTGCCAGCTTCCAGGGTGGCGAGAGTGAAAAACTGTTTTTT
CDR3aa: CASFQGGESEKLFF

v_gene: TRBV6-4
d_gene: NA
j_gene: TRBJ1-1
abundance: NA
CDR3nt: TGTGCCAGCAGAGGACAAATGAACACTGAAGCTTTCTTT
CDR3aa: CASRGQMNTEAFF

v_gene: TRBV6-1
d_gene: NA
j_gene: TRBJ2-1
abundance: NA
CDR3nt: TGTGCCAGCAGTGTAGGGGGGGCATATGGGAATGAGCAGTTCTTC
CDR3aa: CASSVGGAYGNEQFF

v_gene: TRBV7-2
d_gene: NA
j_gene: TRBJ1-5
abundance: NA
CDR3nt: TGTGCCAGCGGCCGTGGGGGCGGAAATCAGCCCCAGCATTTT
CDR3aa: CASGRGGGNQPQHF

v_gene: TRBV28
d_gene: NA
j_gene: TRBJ2-3
abundance: NA
CDR3nt: TGTGCCGCCACAAGTCCGTTTGGCACGCAGTATTTT
CDR3aa: CAATSPFGTQYF

v_gene: TRBV4-3
d_gene: NA
j_gene: TRBJ1-1
abundance: NA
CDR3nt: TGCGCCAGCAGCCAAGAGAGGGGGATAGGCACTGAAGCTTTCTTT
CDR3aa: CASSQERGIGTEAFF

v_gene: TRBV7-9
d_gene: NA
j_gene: TRBJ1-5
abundance: NA
CDR3nt: TGTGCCAGCTCCCGGGAGAATCAGCCCCAGCATTTT
CDR3aa: CASSRENQPQHF

v_gene: TRBV5-1
d_gene: NA
j_gene: TRBJ1-1
abundance: NA
CDR3nt: TGCGCCAGCAGAGGGACACCCACTGAAGCTTTCTTT
CDR3aa: CASRGTPTEAFF

v_gene: TRBV28
d_gene: TRBD1
j_gene: TRBJ1-1
abundance: NA
CDR3nt: TGTGCCAGCAGTGCCTCAGGGGGCGCCTCTGTAGCTTTCTTT
CDR3aa: CASSASGGASVAFF

v_gene: TRBV5-4
d_gene: TRBD2
j_gene: TRBJ2-7
abundance: NA
CDR3nt: TGTGCCAGCAGCCCTAGCGGCTCCTCCTACGAGCAGTACTTC
CDR3aa: CASSPSGSSYEQYF

v_gene: TRBV4-3
d_gene: TRBD1
j_gene: TRBJ2-6
abundance: NA
CDR3nt: TGCGCCAGCAGCCAAGTTGGACAGGGACTCCCTGGGGCCAACGTCCTGACTTTC
CDR3aa: CASSQVGQGLPGANVLTF

v_gene: TRBV9
d_gene: NA
j_gene: TRBJ1-3
abundance: NA
CDR3nt: TGTGCCAGCAGCGTAGACGGGGGGTCTGGAAACACCATATATTTT
CDR3aa: CASSVDGGSGNTIYF

v_gene: TRBV7-9
d_gene: NA
j_gene: TRBJ1-4
abundance: NA
CDR3nt: TGTGCCAGCAGCTTACGTTATAATGAAAAACTGTTTTTT
CDR3aa: CASSLRYNEKLFF

v_gene: TRBV19
d_gene: TRBD1
j_gene: TRBJ1-5
abundance: NA
CDR3nt: TGTGCCAGTAGTACGGGGGACAGGGGAAAGTATCAGCCCCAGCATTTT
CDR3aa: CASSTGDRGKYQPQHF

v_gene: TRBV11-1
d_gene: NA
j_gene: TRBJ2-7
abundance: NA
CDR3nt: TGTGCCAGCAGCTTAGATGAACGCGCCCGGCAGTACTTC
CDR3aa: CASSLDERARQYF

v_gene: TRBV7-7
d_gene: NA
j_gene: TRBJ2-5
abundance: few
CDR3nt: TGTGCTAGCAGCTTAGGGAGGTTGGTGCGGGACAGTCAAGAGACCCAGTACTTC
CDR3aa: CASSLGRLVRDSQETQYF

v_gene: TRBV5-1
d_gene: TRBD1
j_gene: TRBJ2-7
abundance: NA
CDR3nt: TGCGCCAGCAGCATAGCCGGGACAGGGGGAGCCTACGAGCAGTACTTC
CDR3aa: CASSIAGTGGAYEQYF

v_gene: TRBV6-5
d_gene: TRBD1
j_gene: TRBJ1-2
abundance: NA
CDR3nt: TGTGCCAGCAGTTCCCCGGGACAGGGGGCCGTTGGCTACACCTTC
CDR3aa: CASSSPGQGAVGYTF

v_gene: TRBV10-3
d_gene: TRBD1
j_gene: TRBJ2-5
abundance: NA
CDR3nt: TGTGCCATCAGCCCGGGACAGGGTCAAGAGACCCAGTACTTC
CDR3aa: CAISPGQGQETQYF

v_gene: TRBV2
d_gene: TRBD1
j_gene: TRBJ1-2
abundance: NA
CDR3nt: TGTGCCAGCAGAAGGGGACAGTACGGCTACACCTTC
CDR3aa: CASRRGQYGYTF

v_gene: TRBV28
d_gene: NA
j_gene: TRBJ1-1
abundance: once
CDR3nt: TGTGCCAGCGGACCGAATGGACAGGAAGCTTTCTTT
CDR3aa: CASGPNGQEAFF

v_gene: TRBV7-6
d_gene: NA
j_gene: TRBJ2-3
abundance: NA
CDR3nt: TGTGCCAGCAGCTTAGGGAGGGGAAGGACAGATACGCAGTATTTT
CDR3aa: CASSLGRGRTDTQYF

v_gene: TRBV28
d_gene: TRBD1
j_gene: TRBJ1-5
abundance: NA
CDR3nt: TGTGCCAGCAGTTCCGGGACAGGCGGTTTCGAGCCCCAGCATTTT
CDR3aa: CASSSGTGGFEPQHF

v_gene: TRBV7-9
d_gene: NA
j_gene: TRBJ2-1
abundance: NA
CDR3nt: TGTGCCAGCAGCAGCAGGGGTCCTAACAATGAGCAGTTCTTC
CDR3aa: CASSSRGPNNEQFF

v_gene: TRBV19
d_gene: NA
j_gene: TRBJ2-2
abundance: NA
CDR3nt: TGTGCCAGCCTACCACAGGGACCTGCCGGCACCGGGGAGCTGTTTTTT
CDR3aa: CASLPQGPAGTGELFF

v_gene: TRBV5-4
d_gene: NA
j_gene: TRBJ2-3
abundance: NA
CDR3nt: TGTGCCAGCAGCTTGTCCGGGACTTCTGGCCAGTATTTT
CDR3aa: CASSLSGTSGQYF

v_gene: TRBV7-3
d_gene: TRBD2
j_gene: TRBJ2-5
abundance: NA
CDR3nt: TGTGCCAGCAGCGAAGTCCCGGGACTAGCGGGGGCCAGTAAGACCCAGTACTTC
CDR3aa: CASSEVPGLAGASKTQYF

v_gene: TRBV7-2
d_gene: NA
j_gene: TRBJ1-6
abundance: once
CDR3nt: TGTGCCAGCAGCTTAGCGGTTCGTAGCTCCTATAATTCACCCCTCCACTTT
CDR3aa: CASSLAVRSSYNSPLHF

v_gene: TRBV7-9
d_gene: NA
j_gene: TRBJ2-3
abundance: NA
CDR3nt: TGTGCCAGCAGCTTAAAGGGCGGGGAGACAGATACGCAGTATTTT
CDR3aa: CASSLKGGETDTQYF

v_gene: TRBV6-5
d_gene: TRBD1
j_gene: TRBJ1-2
abundance: NA
CDR3nt: TGTGCCAGCAGTTTAAATCCGGGACAGGGGTTTCTCTTCTGCACCTTC
CDR3aa: CASSLNPGQGFLFCTF

v_gene: TRBV27
d_gene: NA
j_gene: TRBJ1-4
abundance: NA
CDR3nt: TGTGCCAGCAGTTCAACTTCCGGTAATGAAAAACTGTTTTTT
CDR3aa: CASSSTSGNEKLFF

v_gene: TRBV2
d_gene: TRBD1
j_gene: TRBJ1-5
abundance: NA
CDR3nt: TGTGCCAGCAGTGAAGAAAGGGACAGGGCTCAGCCCCAGCATTTT
CDR3aa: CASSEERDRAQPQHF

v_gene: TRBV2
d_gene: TRBD2
j_gene: TRBJ2-5
abundance: NA
CDR3nt: TGTGCCACGGGGGGGGAGATGCGAGAGACCCAGTACTTC
CDR3aa: CATGGEMRETQYF

v_gene: TRBV6-4
d_gene: NA
j_gene: TRBJ2-2
abundance: NA
CDR3nt: TGTGCCAGCAGGAGTGGGGCGTCCGGGGAGCTGTTTTTT
CDR3aa: CASRSGASGELFF

v_gene: TRBV14
d_gene: NA
j_gene: TRBJ2-1
abundance: NA
CDR3nt: TGTGCCAGCAGCCAAGCAGGGGCCGTATACAATGAGCAGTTCTTC
CDR3aa: CASSQAGAVYNEQFF

v_gene: TRBV28
d_gene: TRBD1
j_gene: TRBJ2-7
abundance: NA
CDR3nt: TGTGCCAGCAGTCCCCCGGGACAGTTCTACGAGCAGTACTTC
CDR3aa: CASSPPGQFYEQYF

v_gene: TRBV19
d_gene: NA
j_gene: TRBJ1-1
abundance: NA
CDR3nt: TGTGCCAGTAGTGGCCGGGCAGGGGTTGTCACTGAAGCTTTCTTT
CDR3aa: CASSGRAGVVTEAFF

v_gene: TRBV29-1
d_gene: NA
j_gene: TRBJ1-1
abundance: once
CDR3nt: TGCAGCGCCATGCCCGGACTGGCGAACACTGAAGCTTTCTTT
CDR3aa: CSAMPGLANTEAFF

v_gene: TRBV2
d_gene: TRBD1
j_gene: TRBJ1-5
abundance: once
CDR3nt: TGTGCCAGCATGGGTGAGGGGGCCGTTTATAGCAATCAGCCCCAGCATTTT
CDR3aa: CASMGEGAVYSNQPQHF

v_gene: TRBV28
d_gene: NA
j_gene: TRBJ1-1
abundance: NA
CDR3nt: TGTGCCAGCAGTTTCCCCACCGGGGAAGGGTACACTGAAGCTTTCTTT
CDR3aa: CASSFPTGEGYTEAFF

v_gene: TRBV5-5
d_gene: TRBD1
j_gene: TRBJ1-6
abundance: NA
CDR3nt: TGTGCCAGCAGCTGGACAGGGAGCCTTAGGTCACCCCTCCACTTT
CDR3aa: CASSWTGSLRSPLHF

v_gene: TRBV5-8
d_gene: NA
j_gene: TRBJ2-1
abundance: NA
CDR3nt: TGTGCCAGCAGCCTAGAAATGCTTGTATTGAATGAGCAGTTCTTC
CDR3aa: CASSLEMLVLNEQFF

v_gene: TRBV28
d_gene: TRBD1
j_gene: TRBJ2-5
abundance: NA
CDR3nt: TGTGCCAGCAGTTCCCGACCACCTCCCTACAGGGGGACCCAGTACTTC
CDR3aa: CASSSRPPPYRGTQYF

v_gene: TRBV9
d_gene: NA
j_gene: TRBJ1-6
abundance: NA
CDR3nt: TGTGCCAGCAGCGTAGTGGCAGGGCCGTTTTATAATTCACCCCTCCACTTT
CDR3aa: CASSVVAGPFYNSPLHF

v_gene: TRBV29-1
d_gene: NA
j_gene: TRBJ2-2
abundance: once
CDR3nt: TGCAGCGTTGAAGAAGGGGGGGCGGGCACCGGGGAGCTGTTTTTT
CDR3aa: CSVEEGGAGTGELFF

v_gene: TRBV6-6
d_gene: NA
j_gene: TRBJ1-5
abundance: NA
CDR3nt: TGTGCCAGCAGTTACTCGACGGGGAACAATCAGCCCCAGCATTTT
CDR3aa: CASSYSTGNNQPQHF